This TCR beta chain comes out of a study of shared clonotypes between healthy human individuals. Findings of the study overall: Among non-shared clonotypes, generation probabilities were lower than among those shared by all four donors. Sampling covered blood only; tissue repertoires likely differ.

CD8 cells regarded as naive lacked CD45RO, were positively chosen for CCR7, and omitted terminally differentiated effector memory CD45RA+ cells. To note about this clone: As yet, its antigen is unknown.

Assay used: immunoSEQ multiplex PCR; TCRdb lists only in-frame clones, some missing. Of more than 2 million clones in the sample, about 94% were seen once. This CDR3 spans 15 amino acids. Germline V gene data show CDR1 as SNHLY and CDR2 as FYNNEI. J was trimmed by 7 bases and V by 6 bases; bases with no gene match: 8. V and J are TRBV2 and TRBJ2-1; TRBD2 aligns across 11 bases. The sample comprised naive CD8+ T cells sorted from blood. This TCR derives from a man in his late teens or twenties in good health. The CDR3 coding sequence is TGTGCCAGCAGGCCGACTAGCGGGATTTTTAATGAGCAGTTCTTC. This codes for CASRPTSGIFNEQFF.